The present T cell receptor (beta chain) was sequenced within a study of CD8+ T cells in alopecia areata. General study results and limits: Lesional scalp, especially alopecia totalis/universalis, showed higher clonality than normal scalp.

The length of the CDR3 is 13 residues. V was shortened by 4 bases and J by 1 base, with 7 bases between the two germline ends. Looked up from germline, CDR1 is SQVTM and CDR2 is ANQGSEA. As concerns this clone: As yet, its antigen is unknown.

Extracted from the samples, RNA was reverse transcribed into cDNA to serve as the sequencing template. Method: immunoSEQ multiplex PCR; TCRdb's copy keeps in-frame clones and lacks some. Here the sample spans hundreds of thousands of clones, more than 60% being singletons. The treatment: oral pan-JAK inhibitor, 5-10 mg twice daily. This TCR was recovered from a human donor with alopecia areata. This chain joins TRBV29-1 and TRBJ2-2; D might be TRBD2 (6 bases). Sequences were derived from CD4+ T cells sorted from blood, sampled around week 42, from a patient treated with tofacitinib. The CDR3 here is CSVGRGNTGELFF. The CDR3 nucleotides read TGCAGCGTTGGGCGGGGGAACACCGGGGAGCTGTTTTTT.